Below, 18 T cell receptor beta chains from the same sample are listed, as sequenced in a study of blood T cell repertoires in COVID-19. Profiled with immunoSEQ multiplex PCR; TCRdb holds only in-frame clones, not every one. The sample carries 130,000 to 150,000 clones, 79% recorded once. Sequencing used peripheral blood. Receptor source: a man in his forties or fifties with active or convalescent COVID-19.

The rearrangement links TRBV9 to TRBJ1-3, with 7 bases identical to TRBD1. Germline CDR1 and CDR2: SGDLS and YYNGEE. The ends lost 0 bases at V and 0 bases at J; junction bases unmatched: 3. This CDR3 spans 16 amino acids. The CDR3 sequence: CASSVGAGGSGNTIYF. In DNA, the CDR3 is TGTGCCAGCAGCGTAGGGGCAGGGGGCTCTGGAAACACCATATATTTT.

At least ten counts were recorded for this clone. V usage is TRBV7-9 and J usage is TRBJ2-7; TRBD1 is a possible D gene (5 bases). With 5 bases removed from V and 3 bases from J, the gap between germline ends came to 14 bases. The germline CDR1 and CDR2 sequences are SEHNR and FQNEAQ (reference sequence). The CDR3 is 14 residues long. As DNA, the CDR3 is TGTGCCAGCAGCCGGCTCGGAACAGGCTACGAGCAGTACTTC. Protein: CASSRLGTGYEQYF.

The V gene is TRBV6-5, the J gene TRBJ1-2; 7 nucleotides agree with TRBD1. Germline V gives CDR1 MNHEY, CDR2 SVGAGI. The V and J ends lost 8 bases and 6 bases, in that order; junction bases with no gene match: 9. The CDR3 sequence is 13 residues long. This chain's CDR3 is CASARGQANGYTF. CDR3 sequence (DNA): TGTGCCAGCGCTCGAGGACAGGCAAATGGCTACACCTTC.

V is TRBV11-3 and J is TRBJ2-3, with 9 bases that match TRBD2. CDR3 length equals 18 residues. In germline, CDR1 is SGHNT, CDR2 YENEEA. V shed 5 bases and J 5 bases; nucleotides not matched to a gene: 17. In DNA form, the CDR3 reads TGTGCCAGCAGCCCGGGAGCGGGGCGGGAGGGCCCTGGAGATACGCAGTATTTT. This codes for CASSPGAGREGPGDTQYF.

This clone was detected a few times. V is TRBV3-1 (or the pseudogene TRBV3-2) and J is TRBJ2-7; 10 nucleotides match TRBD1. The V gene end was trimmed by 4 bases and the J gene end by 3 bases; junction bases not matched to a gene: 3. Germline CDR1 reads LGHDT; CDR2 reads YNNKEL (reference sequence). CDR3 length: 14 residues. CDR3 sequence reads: CASSPGTGDYEQYF. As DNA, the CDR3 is TGTGCCAGCAGCCCGGGGACAGGGGACTACGAGCAGTACTTC.

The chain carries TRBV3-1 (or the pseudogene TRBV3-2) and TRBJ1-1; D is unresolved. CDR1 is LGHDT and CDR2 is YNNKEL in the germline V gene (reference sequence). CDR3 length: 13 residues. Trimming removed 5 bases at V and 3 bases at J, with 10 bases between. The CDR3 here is CASSFPGDTEAFF. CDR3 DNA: TGTGCCAGCAGCTTTCCCGGGGACACTGAAGCTTTCTTT.

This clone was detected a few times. The CDR3 nucleotides read TGTGCCAGCAGTTTATTGGGGGCCCCCGGGGAGCTGTTTTTT. The encoded protein is CASSLLGAPGELFF. The chain joins TRBV27 to TRBJ2-2; a possible D gene is TRBD1 (6 bases). Germline V gene lookup returns CDR1 MNHEY and CDR2 SMNVEV (reference sequence). The CDR3 is 14 amino acids. V lost 1 base to trimming and J lost 6 bases, with 9 bases between them.

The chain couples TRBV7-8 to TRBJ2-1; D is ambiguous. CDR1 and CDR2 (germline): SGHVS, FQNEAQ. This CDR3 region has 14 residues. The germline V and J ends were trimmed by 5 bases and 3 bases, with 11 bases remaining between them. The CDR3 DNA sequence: TGTGCCAGCAGCGAGCGACTTGGCTACAATGAGCAGTTCTTC. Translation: CASSERLGYNEQFF. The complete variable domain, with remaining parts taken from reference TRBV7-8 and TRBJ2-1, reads GAGVSQSPRYKVAKRGQDVALRCDPISGHVSLFWYQQALGQGPEFLTYFQNEAQLDKSGLPSDRFFAERPEGSVSTLKIQRTQQEDSAVYLCASSERLGYNEQFFGPGTRLTVL.

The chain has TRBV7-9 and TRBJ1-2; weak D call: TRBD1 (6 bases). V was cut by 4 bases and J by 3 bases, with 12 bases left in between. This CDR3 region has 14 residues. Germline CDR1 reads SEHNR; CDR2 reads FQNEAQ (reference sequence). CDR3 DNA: TGTGCCAGCAGCTCCTGGGACATGTACTATGGCTACACCTTC. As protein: CASSSWDMYYGYTF.

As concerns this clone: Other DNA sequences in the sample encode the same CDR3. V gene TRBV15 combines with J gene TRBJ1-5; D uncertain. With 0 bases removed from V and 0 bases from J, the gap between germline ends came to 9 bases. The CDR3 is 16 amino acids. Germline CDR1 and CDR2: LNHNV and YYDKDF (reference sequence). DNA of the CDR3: TGTGCCACCAGCAGAGATCCGCGGGATAGCAATCAGCCCCAGCATTTT. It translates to CATSRDPRDSNQPQHF.

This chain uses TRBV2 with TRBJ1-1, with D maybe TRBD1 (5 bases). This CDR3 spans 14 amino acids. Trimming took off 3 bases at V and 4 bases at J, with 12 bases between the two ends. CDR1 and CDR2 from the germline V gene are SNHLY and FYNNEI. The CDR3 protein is CASSDAGRGTEAFF. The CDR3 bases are TGTGCCAGCAGTGACGCCGGAAGGGGCACTGAAGCTTTCTTT.

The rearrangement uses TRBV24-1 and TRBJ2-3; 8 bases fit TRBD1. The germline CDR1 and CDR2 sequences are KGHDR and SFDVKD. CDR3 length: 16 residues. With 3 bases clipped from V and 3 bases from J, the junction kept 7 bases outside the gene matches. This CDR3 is CATSDPTGVGTDTQYF. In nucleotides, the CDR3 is TGTGCCACCAGTGATCCGACAGGGGTTGGGACAGATACGCAGTATTTT.

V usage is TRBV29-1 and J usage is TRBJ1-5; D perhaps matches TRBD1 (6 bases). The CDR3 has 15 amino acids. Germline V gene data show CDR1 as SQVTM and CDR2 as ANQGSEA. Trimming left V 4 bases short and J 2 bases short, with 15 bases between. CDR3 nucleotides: TGCAGCGTTGGAAGTAAAGGGGGTGGCAATCAGCCCCAGCATTTT. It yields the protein CSVGSKGGGNQPQHF. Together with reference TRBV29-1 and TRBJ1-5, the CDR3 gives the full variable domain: SAVISQKPSRDICQRGTSLTIQCQVDSQVTMMFWYRQQPGQSLTLIATANQGSEATYESGFVIDKFPISRPNLTFSTLTVSNMSPEDSSIYLCSVGSKGGGNQPQHFGDGTRLSIL.

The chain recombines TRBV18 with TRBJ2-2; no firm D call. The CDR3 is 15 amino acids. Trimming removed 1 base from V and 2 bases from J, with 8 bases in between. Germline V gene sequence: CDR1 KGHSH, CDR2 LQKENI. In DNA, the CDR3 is TGTGCCAGCTCACCACGGGCTTCTAACACCGGGGAGCTGTTTTTT. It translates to CASSPRASNTGELFF.

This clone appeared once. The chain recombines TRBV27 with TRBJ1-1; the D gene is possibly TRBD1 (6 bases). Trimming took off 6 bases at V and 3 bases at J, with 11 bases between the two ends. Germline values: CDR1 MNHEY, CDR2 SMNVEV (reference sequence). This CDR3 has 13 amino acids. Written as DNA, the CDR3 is TGTGCCAGCAGAGGGACATCCTACACTGAAGCTTTCTTT. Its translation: CASRGTSYTEAFF.

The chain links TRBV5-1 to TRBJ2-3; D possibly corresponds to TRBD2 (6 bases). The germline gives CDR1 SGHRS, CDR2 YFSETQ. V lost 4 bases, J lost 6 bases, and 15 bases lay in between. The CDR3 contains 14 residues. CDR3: CASSPGLLADTQYF. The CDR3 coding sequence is TGCGCCAGCAGCCCAGGACTACTCGCGGATACGCAGTATTTT.

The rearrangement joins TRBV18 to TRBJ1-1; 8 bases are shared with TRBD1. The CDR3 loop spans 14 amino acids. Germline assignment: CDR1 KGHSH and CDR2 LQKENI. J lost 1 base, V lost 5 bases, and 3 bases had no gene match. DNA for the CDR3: TGTGCCAGCTCATTGACAGGGGAGAACACTGAAGCTTTCTTT. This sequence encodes CASSLTGENTEAFF.

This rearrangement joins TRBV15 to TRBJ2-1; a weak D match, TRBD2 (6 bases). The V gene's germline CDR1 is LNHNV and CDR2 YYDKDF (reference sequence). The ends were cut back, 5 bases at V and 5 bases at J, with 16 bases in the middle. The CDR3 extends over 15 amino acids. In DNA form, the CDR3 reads TGTGCCACCAGCCCGCGGCTGGGGAGGCACAATGAGCAGTTCTTC. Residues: CATSPRLGRHNEQFF.